The T cell receptor beta chain described here comes from a study of identical twins. Study-wide points: Modelling approaches yielded underestimates of out-of-frame TCR alpha sharing between monozygotic twins. Clonotypes of the beta chain that were abundant in cord blood carried fewer insertions (memory repertoires showed none). Excess sharing by twins proved weaker in beta out-of-frame sequences.

TCRdb re-analysed the 5' RACE reads in MiXCR, keeping a single row per CDR3 protein. The sample includes about 240,000 distinct CDR3 sequences, 8% to 11% of them seen just once. A remark on this clonotype: Its matching antigen is unknown.

Looked up from germline, CDR1 is MNHEY and CDR2 is SVGEGT. The CDR3 length is 15 residues. V lost 4 bases and J lost 5; bases outside the gene matches: 7. The chain carries TRBV6-2 or TRBV6-3 and TRBJ2-2; TRBD1 agrees at 7 bases. The sequence derives from a man aged 45 to 65 in good health. Input material: memory T cells sorted from blood. CDR3 sequence (DNA): TGTGCCAGCAGTTCCTACGCACAGGGGACCGGGGAGCTGTTTTTT. It yields the protein CASSSYAQGTGELFF.